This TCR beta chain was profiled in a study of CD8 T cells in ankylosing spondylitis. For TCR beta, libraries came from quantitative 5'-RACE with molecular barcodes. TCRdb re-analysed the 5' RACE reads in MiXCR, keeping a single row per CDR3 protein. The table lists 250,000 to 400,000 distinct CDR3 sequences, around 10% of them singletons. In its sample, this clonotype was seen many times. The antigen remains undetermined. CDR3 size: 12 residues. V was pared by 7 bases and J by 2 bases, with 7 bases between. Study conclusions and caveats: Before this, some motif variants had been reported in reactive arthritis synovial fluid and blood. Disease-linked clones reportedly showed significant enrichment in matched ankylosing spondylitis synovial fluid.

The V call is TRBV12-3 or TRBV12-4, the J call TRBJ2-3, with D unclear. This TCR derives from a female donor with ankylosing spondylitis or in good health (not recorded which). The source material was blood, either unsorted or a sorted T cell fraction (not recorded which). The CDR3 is CASTENTDTQYF. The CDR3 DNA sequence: TGTGCCAGCACCGAGAACACAGATACGCAGTATTTT.